The 28 T cell receptor beta chains listed next were all sequenced from one sample in a study of T cell clones after liver transplantation. Clones were sequenced by immunoSEQ multiplex PCR, and TCRdb holds only the in-frame ones, with some missing. The repertoire holds around 35,000 clones, with just under 95% as singletons. The sequences come from CD8+ T cells from blood, collected 12 months after liver transplant. The receptors were sampled from a human patient who received a liver transplant. Some T cells may have originated in the graft donor.

V and J are TRBV13 and TRBJ2-7; D is perhaps TRBD1 (5 bases). The V and J ends lost 0 bases and 12 bases respectively, with 12 bases between them. The CDR3 runs to 12 residues. Germline V lookup: CDR1 PRHDT, CDR2 FYEKMQ (reference sequence). The chain's CDR3 is CASSLGLDNWYF. The CDR3 nucleotides are TGTGCCAGCAGCTTAGGCCTGGACAACTGGTACTTC.

This sequence joins TRBV15 and TRBJ2-1; 12 nucleotides line up with TRBD2. There are 16 residues in the CDR3. With 1 base clipped from V and 9 bases from J, the junction kept 7 bases outside the gene matches. CDR1 and CDR2 (germline): LNHNV, YYDKDF (reference sequence). The chain's CDR3 is CATSRASGRAGGEQFF. CDR3 sequence (DNA): TGTGCCACCAGCAGAGCTAGCGGGAGGGCCGGGGGTGAGCAGTTCTTC.

The chain is built from TRBV6-5 and TRBJ1-1, with 7 bases matching TRBD1. The CDR3 contains 15 residues. Germline V gives CDR1 MNHEY, CDR2 SVGAGI. V trimming: 2 bases; J trimming: 4 bases; junction bases outside the gene matches: 7. Here the CDR3 reads CASSYRDSRPTEAFF. The CDR3 DNA follows: TGTGCCAGCAGTTACCGGGACAGTCGGCCCACTGAAGCTTTCTTT.

The rearrangement links TRBV6-1 to TRBJ1-6; D unclear. Germline assignment: CDR1 MNHNS and CDR2 SASEGT. Trimming left V 3 bases short and J 0 bases short, with 9 bases between. The CDR3 covers 16 residues. CDR3 loop: CASSDRRSSYNSPLHF. The CDR3 DNA is TGTGCCAGCAGTGACCGTAGGAGCTCCTATAATTCACCCCTCCACTTT.

The J gene is TRBJ1-4, the V gene TRBV28, with a tentative D call TRBD1 (6 bases). Germline CDR1 and CDR2: MDHEN and SYDVKM. This CDR3 spans 17 amino acids. Trimming cost V 3 bases and J 5 bases, with 19 bases left between them. Here the CDR3 DNA reads TGTGCCAGCAGTTTCTCGCTAGTGGACAGCAAGAATGAAAAACTGTTTTTT. It specifies CASSFSLVDSKNEKLFF.

The chain uses TRBV14 and TRBJ2-3, with TRBD2 matching over 10 bases. Germline CDR1 is SGHDN and CDR2 is FVKESK. J lost 5 bases, V lost 7 bases, and 3 bases had no gene match. The CDR3 sequence is 13 residues long. This CDR3 is CASTSGSLDTQYF. The CDR3 DNA reads as TGTGCCAGCACTAGCGGGAGTTTAGATACGCAGTATTTT.

This clone was observed once. The chain joins TRBV6-5 to TRBJ2-7, with D uncertain. The V gene lost 6 bases and the J gene lost 1 base, with 7 bases spanning the gap. The germline V gene has CDR1 MNHEY and CDR2 SVGAGI. CDR3 length equals 12 residues. CDR3 nucleotides: TGTGCCAGCAGGGACGGATCCTACGAGCAGTACTTC. It is translated as CASRDGSYEQYF.

The CDR3 reads CASSGDRATEAFF. CDR3 in DNA: TGTGCCAGCAGCGGGGACAGGGCTACTGAAGCTTTCTTT. This chain links TRBV13 with TRBJ1-1; TRBD1 matches at 9 bases. The CDR3 is 13 residues long. CDR1 and CDR2 (germline): PRHDT, FYEKMQ (reference sequence). Trimming removed 5 bases from V and 5 bases from J; junction bases left unmatched: 3.

This chain uses TRBV6-4 with TRBJ1-2, with 9 bases matching TRBD1. The CDR3 has 15 amino acids. Germline V gene sequence: CDR1 MRHNA, CDR2 SNTAGT. V dropped 6 bases and J dropped 1; count of bases not matched to a gene: 6. This CDR3 is CASRAQGQGNYGYTF. The CDR3 region has the DNA TGTGCCAGCAGAGCTCAGGGACAGGGTAACTATGGCTACACCTTC.

This clone showed up just once. The chain joins TRBV19 to TRBJ1-1, with TRBD1 identical over 11 bases. CDR1 is LNHDA, CDR2 SQIVND, per germline (reference sequence). This CDR3 is built from 17 residues. V was pared by 3 bases and J by 0 bases, with 6 bases of the junction left unmatched. The CDR3 region has the DNA TGTGCCAGTAGTATGCGGACAGGGGGCCCCTTGAACACTGAAGCTTTCTTT. It yields the protein CASSMRTGGPLNTEAFF.

This clone was recorded once. The chain employs TRBV2 and TRBJ1-5; D is perhaps TRBD1 (5 bases). Germline V CDR1 and CDR2: SNHLY, FYNNEI. The CDR3 has 15 residues. Trimming removed 2 bases from V and 1 base from J, with 9 bases in between. CDR3 sequence reads: CASSESTVSNQPQHF. The DNA for the CDR3 is TGTGCCAGCAGTGAATCGACAGTCAGCAATCAGCCCCAGCATTTT.

The chain links TRBV11-3 to TRBJ2-7; 8 bases match TRBD2. Trimming removed 0 bases from V and 7 bases from J; junction bases left unmatched: 8. The CDR3 runs to 15 residues. CDR1 and CDR2 (germline): SGHNT, YENEEA. The CDR3 sequence is CASSLEWTSLGEQYF. In DNA form, the CDR3 reads TGTGCCAGCAGCTTAGAATGGACTAGCCTAGGGGAGCAGTACTTC.

This clone is a singleton in its sample. The rearrangement joins TRBV29-1 to TRBJ1-2; D unresolved. The CDR3 extends over 11 amino acids. Germline CDR1 and CDR2: SQVTM and ANQGSEA. Trimming stripped 7 bases from V and 2 bases from J, with 8 bases between. The CDR3 sequence is CSAGSNYGYTF. As DNA, the CDR3 is TGCAGCGCGGGGTCCAACTATGGCTACACCTTC.

The gene calls are TRBV6-6 and TRBJ2-1, with 14 nucleotides matching TRBD2. V gave up 6 bases and J gave up 9 bases; unmatched junction bases: 4. CDR1 is MNHNY and CDR2 is SVGAGI in the germline V gene (reference sequence). The CDR3 has 14 residues. The CDR3 region has the DNA TGTGCCAGCAGGGTGACTAGCGGGAGGGGTGAGCAGTTCTTC. Translation gives CASRVTSGRGEQFF.

This sequence joins TRBV4-3 and TRBJ1-5; 9 positions match TRBD1. The CDR3 covers 16 residues. CDR1 is LGHNA and CDR2 is YSLEER in the germline V gene. After removal of 0 bases from V and 9 bases from J, the junction contained 9 bases not matched to a gene. The CDR3 sequence: CASSQDPGQGLGPQHF. The CDR3 coding sequence is TGCGCCAGCAGCCAAGACCCTGGACAGGGGTTAGGGCCCCAGCATTTT.

The J gene is TRBJ2-7, the V gene TRBV27; 10 bases map to TRBD1. Unmatched junction bases numbered 7, after V lost 4 bases and J lost 1 base. Germline values: CDR1 MNHEY, CDR2 SMNVEV (reference sequence). The length of the CDR3 is 16 residues. In nucleotides, the CDR3 is TGTGCCAGCAGTTCCCTCCGGACAGGGGGGTCCTACGAGCAGTACTTC. It translates to CASSSLRTGGSYEQYF.

The chain carries TRBV11-2 and TRBJ2-7; 9 bases map to TRBD2. The CDR3 is 13 amino acids. V lost 4 bases and J lost 7; bases outside the gene matches: 5. Germline CDR1 SGHAT, CDR2 FQNNGV. This CDR3 reads CASSYPLAGEQYF. CDR3 sequence (DNA): TGTGCCAGCAGCTACCCACTAGCGGGTGAGCAGTACTTC.

This rearrangement joins TRBV11-2 to TRBJ1-4; a possible D gene is TRBD1 (5 bases). V lost 5 bases and J 5 bases, leaving 12 bases between the germline ends. The CDR3 is made up of 14 amino acids. Germline assignment: CDR1 SGHAT and CDR2 FQNNGV. The CDR3 loop reads CASSPSGPNEKLFF. The DNA of the CDR3 is TGTGCCAGCAGCCCATCGGGGCCCAATGAAAAACTGTTTTTT.

The chain is built from TRBV27 and TRBJ2-1; 12 nucleotides align to TRBD2. Trimming took 2 bases from V and 8 from J; bases not matched to a gene: 13. This CDR3 spans 18 amino acids. In germline, CDR1 is MNHEY, CDR2 SMNVEV (reference sequence). The CDR3 DNA reads TGTGCCAGCAGTTTACTACGGACTAGCGGGGAGCTCACAGATGAGCAGTTCTTC. Protein product: CASSLLRTSGELTDEQFF.

This clone was observed a single time. The chain couples TRBV29-1 to TRBJ2-1; 9 nucleotides match TRBD1. The CDR3 spans 14 residues. Germline V lookup: CDR1 SQVTM, CDR2 ANQGSEA. The V and J ends lost 7 bases and 6 bases, in that order; junction bases with no gene match: 10. Written as DNA, the CDR3 is TGCAGCGCATCCGGGACAGGGTCAAGCAATGAGCAGTTCTTC. This sequence encodes CSASGTGSSNEQFF.

The chain uses TRBV6-4 and TRBJ2-3, with 10 bases matching TRBD2. Germline V gives CDR1 MRHNA, CDR2 SNTAGT. The CDR3 runs 15 residues. After removal of 2 bases from V and 9 bases from J, the junction contained 8 bases not matched to a gene. CDR3 bases: TGTGCCAGCAGTGACCTAGCGGGAGCGCGAAGGACGCAGTATTTT. Translating it yields CASSDLAGARRTQYF.

The V call is TRBV7-9, the J call TRBJ2-7; 9 bases are shared with TRBD1. V trimming: 0 bases; J trimming: 4 bases; junction bases outside the gene matches: 1. CDR1 and CDR2 from the germline V gene are SEHNR and FQNEAQ (reference sequence). This CDR3 contains 14 residues. The CDR3 reads CASSLAGTGYEQYF. The CDR3 region has the DNA TGTGCCAGCAGCTTAGCCGGGACAGGGTACGAGCAGTACTTC. Based on the CDR3 plus reference TRBV7-9 and TRBJ2-7, the full variable domain is DTGVSQNPRHKITKRGQNVTFRCDPISEHNRLYWYRQTLGQGPEFLTYFQNEAQLEKSRLLSDRFSAERPKGSFSTLEIQRTEQGDSAMYLCASSLAGTGYEQYFGPGTRLTVT.

V usage is TRBV15 and J usage is TRBJ2-5; no clear D gene. CDR1 and CDR2 from the germline V gene are LNHNV and YYDKDF (reference sequence). V shed 3 bases and J shed 0 bases, with 8 bases lying between them. The CDR3 has 14 residues. CDR3 in amino acids: CATSRDGYQETQYF. CDR3 coding DNA: TGTGCCACCAGCAGGGACGGCTACCAAGAGACCCAGTACTTC. Drawing the rest from reference TRBV15 and TRBJ2-5, the complete variable domain is DAMVIQNPRYQVTQFGKPVTLSCSQTLNHNVMYWYQQKSSQAPKLLFHYYDKDFNNEADTPDNFQSRRPNTSFCFLDIRSPGLGDTAMYLCATSRDGYQETQYFGPGTRLLVL.

This clone was detected only once. The chain has TRBV28 and TRBJ2-7; D is perhaps TRBD1 (5 bases). This CDR3 region has 13 residues. From germline, CDR1 is MDHEN and CDR2 SYDVKM. Trimming pared 5 bases from V and 0 bases from J, leaving 8 bases between. The DNA for the CDR3 is TGTGCCAGCAGTGGCAGGGTCTCCTACGAGCAGTACTTC. This codes for CASSGRVSYEQYF.

In this sample, this clone turned up once. This chain joins TRBV10-3 and TRBJ2-2; 11 nucleotides line up with TRBD1. Germline lookup yields CDR1 ENHRY and CDR2 SYGVKD. The CDR3 has 16 residues. The V and J ends lost 9 bases and 4 bases, in that order; junction bases with no gene match: 10. The CDR3 nucleotides are TGTGCCATAGGCAACCGGGACAGGGGGAGCACCGGGGAGCTGTTTTTT. This sequence encodes CAIGNRDRGSTGELFF.

This clone showed up just a few times. The V and J genes are TRBV7-8 and TRBJ2-3; TRBD1 matches at 9 bases. The germline V gene encodes CDR1 SGHVS and CDR2 FQNEAQ. CDR3 size: 14 residues. With 2 bases clipped from V and 6 bases from J, the junction kept 3 bases outside the gene matches. The CDR3 sequence is CASSLTQGADTQYF. CDR3 in DNA: TGTGCCAGCAGCTTAACACAGGGGGCGGATACGCAGTATTTT.

The chain recombines TRBV6-5 with TRBJ2-7; no definite D call. The CDR3 is 14 residues long. The V end was cut by 2 bases, the J end by 2 bases, with 10 bases between. Germline CDR1 MNHEY, CDR2 SVGAGI. As DNA, the CDR3 is TGTGCCAGCAGTTACGGAGCAGCCACCTACGAGCAGTACTTC. Translated: CASSYGAATYEQYF.

V and J are TRBV29-1 and TRBJ1-2, with 10 bases identical to TRBD1. The V gene's germline CDR1 is SQVTM and CDR2 ANQGSEA. The J segment lost 6 bases and the V segment lost 7 bases, leaving 8 bases of the junction unmatched. CDR3 length: 13 residues. The CDR3 region has the DNA TGCAGCGCCTTTTCCGGGACAGGGGATGGCTACACCTTC. Protein product: CSAFSGTGDGYTF.